This T cell receptor (beta chain) appears in the sequencing data of a study of cytomegalovirus exposure and HLA in healthy donors. Study findings and constraints: In a later analysis, across HLA loci, associated TCR counts were highest for DRB1, lowest for HLA-C.

As to this clone: Antigen: not known.

PCR involved 60 Vbeta and 13 Jbeta primers. Generated by immunoSEQ multiplex PCR, the TCRdb table keeps only in-frame clones and is missing some. The sample carries 150,000 or so clones, approximately 84% recorded once. Sequencing input: PBMCs. The origin of this receptor is a woman in her forties in good health and CMV-seronegative.

The CDR3: CASSPWGQGNQPQHF. The CDR3 coding sequence is TGCGCCAGCAGCCCCTGGGGACAGGGTAATCAGCCCCAGCATTTT. This sequence joins TRBV5-1 and TRBJ1-5; 9 bases are a match to TRBD1. The CDR3 runs 15 residues. The V gene's germline CDR1 is SGHRS and CDR2 YFSETQ. Trimming cost V 4 bases and J 4 bases; bases outside gene matches: 6.